This passage covers 9 T cell receptor beta chains from one sample sequenced in a study of esophageal squamous cell carcinoma under preoperative chemotherapy. TCRdb ran MiXCR on the PCR reads and lists one entry per CDR3 protein. The repertoire holds 30,000 or so distinct CDR3 sequences, with around 49% as singletons. The time point was: after preoperative PTX-NDP chemotherapy. The specimen was collected from a patient given preoperative chemotherapy. These receptors were taken from a human donor with esophageal squamous cell carcinoma. The donor label of this sample is uncertain.

This chain links TRBV7-2 with TRBJ2-4; the D gene is possibly TRBD1 (5 bases). The last part of the DNA fits TRBJ2-5 better; the J call may be wrong. The CDR3 has 14 amino acids. Germline assignment: CDR1 SGHTA and CDR2 FQGNSA. Here the CDR3 DNA reads TGTGCGGGCAGCGAGGTGGGCAGGGCAGGGACCCAGTACTTC. This sequence encodes CAGSEVGRAGTQYF.

The rearrangement uses TRBV6-2 or TRBV6-3 and TRBJ2-3, with 12 bases identical to TRBD2. Germline CDR1 and CDR2: MNHEY and SVGEGT. The CDR3 totals 16 residues. The V gene end was trimmed by 10 bases and the J gene end by 3 bases; junction bases not matched to a gene: 11. CDR3 DNA: TGTGCCACCCGACTCCTAGGACTAGCGGGGACAGATACGCAGTATTTT. Translating gives CATRLLGLAGTDTQYF.

Of note for this clonotype: The junction departs from the called germline gene at one end, perhaps through a read error. The V gene is TRBV6-1, the J gene TRBJ2-4, with 9 positions matching TRBD2. Germline V gene lookup returns CDR1 MNHNS and CDR2 SASEGT. The CDR3 extends over 14 amino acids. The CDR3 coding sequence is TGTGGCAGCACGGCGGGACTAGCCAACGACACGCAGTATTTC. Translating gives CGSTAGLANDTQYF.

This clonotype has ten or more counts. This may be a read error: a much more frequent sequence differs by one nucleotide. J is TRBJ2-1 and V is TRBV7-6; D remains unclear. Germline CDR1 reads SGHVS; CDR2 reads FNYEAQ. Trimming took off 5 bases at V and 10 bases at J, with 15 bases between the two ends. This CDR3 is 13 amino acids long. CDR3 sequence: CASSAGRIYEQFF. The CDR3, as DNA: TGTGCCAGCAGCGCCGGACGGATCTACGAGCAGTTCTTC.

Many counts were recorded for this clonotype. The chain recombines TRBV12-3 or TRBV12-4 with TRBJ2-1; D is possibly TRBD2 (6 bases). There are 15 residues in the CDR3. Trimming shortened V by 5 bases and J by 9 bases, and 20 bases separated the two germline ends. This CDR3 is CASSPGGFQGSEQFF. The CDR3 DNA reads TGTGCCAGCAGTCCCGGGGGTTTTCAGGGTAGTGAGCAGTTCTTC.

The chain joins TRBV11-2 to TRBJ2-1; the D call may be TRBD1 or TRBD2 (5 bases each). CDR1 is SGHAT and CDR2 is FQNNGV in the germline V gene. This CDR3 is 15 amino acids long. Trimming pared 5 bases from V and 10 bases from J, leaving 21 bases between. CDR3 sequence: CASSLEGPISYEQFF. In nucleotides, the CDR3 is TGTGCCAGCAGCCTTGAGGGACCAATCTCCTACGAGCAGTTCTTC.

Points on this clonotype: One end of the junction is discordant with germline, which a read error may explain. The chain couples TRBV7-8 to TRBJ2-3; D remains unclear. Germline values: CDR1 SGHVS, CDR2 FQNEAQ. CDR3 size: 13 residues. The CDR3: CASRLSAKSTQYF. In DNA, the CDR3 is TGTGCCAGCAGGCTGTCAGCCAAAAGCACTCAGTATTTC.

Regarding this clonotype: One end of the junction does not line up with germline, which may come from a read error. The genes are TRBV7-2 and TRBJ2-4; 8 bases align to TRBD2. The CDR3 consists of 14 residues. CDR1 and CDR2 from the germline V gene are SGHTA and FQGNSA. CDR3 nucleotide sequence: TGTGCCAGCAGCCCCCGGGGGGGCAAAAACACTCAGTATTTC. The encoded protein is CASSPRGGKNTQYF.

The sample holds a few counts of this clonotype. A much bigger clone sits one base away, suggesting this may be a read error. The chain has TRBV12-3 or TRBV12-4 and TRBJ2-1, with D unresolved. This CDR3 has 11 residues. Deletions cut 6 bases from V and 13 bases from J, with 13 bases between. CDR3: CASSRQETQFF. The CDR3 DNA sequence: TGTGCCAGCAGCCGCCAGGAGACCCAGTTCTTC.